This T cell receptor (beta chain) appears in the sequencing data of a study of T-cell memory formation after mild COVID-19. The CDR3 extends over 18 amino acids. CDR1 is MGHRA, CDR2 YSYEKL, per germline. V lost 0 bases to trimming and J lost 1 base; unmatched junction nucleotides: 8. TCRdb fed the 5' RACE reads into MiXCR, producing one record per CDR3 protein. The table includes approximately 260,000 distinct CDR3 sequences, approximately 18% detected once. Findings of the study overall: Nothing showed for sure that second-wave clones peaking on day 37 were SARS-CoV-2 specific. Balance between CD4 and CD8 was seen in clones contracting day 15 to 85, and a CD4+ lean was seen in later expanders.

Comment on this clonotype: Its antigen is not identified.

The rearrangement uses TRBV4-1 and TRBJ2-3; 9 bases map to TRBD2. The receptor was isolated from a man aged 18 to 29 who had mild COVID-19 (a few samples of this study predate the infection). Cell type and time point are not known. Source material: PBMCs or a T cell subset sorted from them (not recorded which). DNA for the CDR3: TGCGCCAGCAGCCAAGACACCTTGCCTAGCGGGGGCACAGATACGCAGTATTTT. The encoded protein is CASSQDTLPSGGTDTQYF.